This section outlines one T cell receptor (beta chain) sequence together with its context. The data were taken from a study of CD8+ T cells in alopecia areata. Extraction and reverse transcription of RNA yielded cDNA as the sequencing template. Here immunoSEQ multiplex PCR was the method, and the copy in TCRdb shows in-frame clones only, minus some. This repertoire shows about 200,000 clones, more than 55% found once; its top ten account for around 3%. The treatment is: oral pan-JAK inhibitor, 5-10 mg twice daily. Isolation of CD4+ and CD8+ T cells from PBMCs was achieved by sorting. This CDR3 region has 15 residues. Germline loops: CDR1 SGHTA, CDR2 FQGNSA. Trimming left V 1 base short and J 1 base short, with 10 bases between.

The receptor comes from a human donor with alopecia areata. The sequenced sample was CD4+ T cells sorted from blood, obtained at week 4, from a patient treated with tofacitinib. J is TRBJ2-5 and V is TRBV7-2; D assignment may be TRBD1 or TRBD2 (5 bases each). The CDR3 region has the DNA TGTGCCAGCAGCTTAGGCTCCGGGGCCCAAGAGACCCAGTACTTC. Its translation is CASSLGSGAQETQYF.